Shown below are 15 T cell receptor beta chains from a single sample sequenced in a study of response to subunit inactivated influenza vaccine. TCRdb reprocessed the RT-PCR reads via MiXCR and lists one record per CDR3 protein. This repertoire shows about half a million distinct CDR3 sequences, 7.6% found once; its top ten account for 10% to 15%. The starting material was PBMCs from blood, obtained about 23 months after vaccination. The receptors were sampled from a man between 50 and 75 years old who received an inactivated influenza vaccine.

This clonotype turned up a few times. The chain uses TRBV16 and TRBJ2-7; possibly TRBD1 for D (5 bases). The CDR3 has 12 residues. V dropped 5 bases and J dropped 3 bases, with 8 bases sitting between them. The germline V gene encodes CDR1 KGHSY and CDR2 FQNENV. The CDR3 DNA follows: TGTGCCAGCAGCAAGGGGCGCTACGAGCAGTACTTC. Encoded protein: CASSKGRYEQYF.

As regards this clonotype: Since a much larger clone is just one base distant, this may be a read error. The CDR3 DNA follows: TGTGCCAGCGGCGTGGGACACGGCACAGATACGCAGTATTTT. Amino acids: CASGVGHGTDTQYF. V gene TRBV7-2 combines with J gene TRBJ2-3; a possible D gene is TRBD1 (6 bases). The V and J ends lost 8 bases and 1 base respectively, with 13 bases between them. Germline CDR1 reads SGHTA; CDR2 reads FQGNSA. CDR3 length equals 14 residues.

This clonotype was observed a handful of times. The chain couples TRBV5-1 to TRBJ2-1, with 9 bases matching TRBD2. CDR3 length: 18 amino acids. Germline V gene data show CDR1 as SGHRS and CDR2 as YFSETQ. J was trimmed by 0 bases and V by 0 bases; bases with no gene match: 7. Here the CDR3 reads CASSLEASGASSYNEQFF. In DNA form, the CDR3 reads TGCGCCAGCAGCTTGGAGGCTAGCGGGGCCAGCTCCTACAATGAGCAGTTCTTC.

This clonotype was counted many times. J is TRBJ2-5 and V is TRBV7-8; 10 positions agree with TRBD2. Per the germline V gene, CDR1 is SGHVS and CDR2 is FQNEAQ. The CDR3 length is 16 residues. With V trimmed by 5 bases and J by 4 bases, 10 bases remained unmatched. The CDR3 DNA reads as TGTGCCAGCAGCCCCGGTTTTCTAGCGGGAGCAGAGACCCAGTACTTC. Protein sequence: CASSPGFLAGAETQYF.

V is TRBV6-5 and J is TRBJ2-7; D gene ambiguous. Trimming removed 4 bases at V and 1 base at J, with 14 bases between. CDR3 length: 15 residues. The germline V gene encodes CDR1 MNHEY and CDR2 SVGAGI. This chain's CDR3 is CASSSLGRRSYEQYF. The CDR3 DNA reads TGTGCCAGCAGTTCCCTAGGACGCAGATCCTACGAGCAGTACTTC.

The CDR3 nucleotides are TGTGCCACCAAGGCCTACGAGCAGTACTTC. Protein sequence: CATKAYEQYF. The rearrangement links TRBV12-3 or TRBV12-4 to TRBJ2-7; no reliable D call. V was pared by 10 bases and J by 2 bases, with 6 bases between. This CDR3 spans 10 amino acids.

The chain has TRBV20-1 and TRBJ1-3; a weak D match, TRBD1 (5 bases). The germline CDR1 and CDR2 sequences are DFQATT and SNEGSKA (reference sequence). This CDR3 has 17 residues. Trimming pared 1 base from V and 0 bases from J, leaving 16 bases between. CDR3 sequence (DNA): TGCAGTGCTAGAGTGTTCGGTGCGGGGCCCTCTGGAAACACCATATATTTT. It is translated as CSARVFGAGPSGNTIYF.

The chain uses TRBV20-1 and TRBJ2-3; D not resolved. CDR1 and CDR2 from the germline V gene are DFQATT and SNEGSKA (reference sequence). The CDR3 length is 13 residues. V dropped 3 bases and J dropped 1 base, with 8 bases sitting between them. In DNA, the CDR3 is TGCAGTGCTAGGTACCAGGGCACAGATACGCAGTATTTT. As protein: CSARYQGTDTQYF.

This clonotype was picked up a small number of times. The chain links TRBV27 to TRBJ2-7; TRBD1 aligns across 7 bases. The CDR3 is made up of 16 amino acids. Germline lookup yields CDR1 MNHEY and CDR2 SMNVEV (reference sequence). Trimming cost V 5 bases and J 6 bases; bases outside gene matches: 16. The CDR3 here is CASSPTWTGARREQYF. The DNA for the CDR3 is TGTGCCAGCAGTCCCACATGGACAGGTGCGAGGCGCGAGCAGTACTTC.

A single count supports this clonotype. The rearrangement uses TRBV6-1 and TRBJ2-3, with 9 bases that match TRBD1. V lost 10 bases, J lost 2 bases, and 10 bases stayed unmatched. Germline-derived CDR1 and CDR2 are MNHNS and SASEGT. This CDR3 comprises 15 residues. The CDR3 spells CATNPSQGATDTQYF. In DNA form, the CDR3 reads TGTGCCACCAACCCCTCACAGGGGGCCACAGATACGCAGTATTTT.

There are many counts of this clonotype. V gene TRBV4-3 combines with J gene TRBJ2-4, with a weak D call TRBD1 (6 bases). Deletions cut 0 bases from V and 6 bases from J, with 12 bases between. The CDR3 sequence is 15 residues long. CDR1 is LGHNA and CDR2 is YSLEER in the germline V gene. As DNA, the CDR3 is TGCGCCAGCAGCCAAGATCCGGGCAGGGGAAACATTCAGTACTTC. Amino acids: CASSQDPGRGNIQYF.

The chain recombines TRBV11-2 with TRBJ2-2; no reliable D call. The CDR3 has 13 residues. V was clipped by 6 bases and J by 3 bases, with 8 bases between them. Germline V CDR1 and CDR2: SGHAT, FQNNGV. The CDR3 region is CASRQVDTGELFF. DNA of the CDR3: TGTGCCAGCAGACAAGTGGACACCGGGGAGCTGTTTTTT.

This clonotype was counted between two and nine times. The chain couples TRBV5-1 to TRBJ2-2, with 7 bases aligning to TRBD2. The CDR3 sequence is 15 residues long. Germline V gene sequence: CDR1 SGHRS, CDR2 YFSETQ. V shed 4 bases and J 6 bases; nucleotides not matched to a gene: 9. Written as DNA, the CDR3 is TGCGCCAGCAGCGACCCCTCGCTAGCGGCCGGGGAGCTGTTTTTT. It encodes CASSDPSLAAGELFF.

The chain recombines TRBV6-1 with TRBJ1-3; the D gene is possibly TRBD1 (6 bases). The CDR3 is made up of 18 amino acids. Deletions cut 0 bases from V and 7 bases from J, with 22 bases between. Germline V gene data show CDR1 as MNHNS and CDR2 as SASEGT. For the CDR3, the DNA is TGTGCCAGCAGTGAAGCCCACCTCCGGGGGCCGTCCGGGAACACCATATATTTT. Its translation is CASSEAHLRGPSGNTIYF.

The table lists this clonotype with many counts. The CDR3 bases are TGCAGCGTCGGGACTAGCGGGGGGCCGGGGGAGACCCAGTACTTC. Its translation is CSVGTSGGPGETQYF. The chain is built from TRBV29-1 and TRBJ2-5; 15 nucleotides agree with TRBD2. This CDR3 comprises 15 residues. CDR1 is SQVTM and CDR2 is ANQGSEA in the germline V gene. J gave up 5 bases and V 6 bases, and 7 bases lay outside the gene matches.